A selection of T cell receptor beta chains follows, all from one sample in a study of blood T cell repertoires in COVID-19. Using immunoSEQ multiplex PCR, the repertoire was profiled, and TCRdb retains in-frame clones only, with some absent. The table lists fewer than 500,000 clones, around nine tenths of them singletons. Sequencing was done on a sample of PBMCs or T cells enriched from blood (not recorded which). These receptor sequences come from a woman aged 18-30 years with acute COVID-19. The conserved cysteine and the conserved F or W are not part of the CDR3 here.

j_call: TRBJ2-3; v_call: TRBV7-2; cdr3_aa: ASNPLAGAGDTQY
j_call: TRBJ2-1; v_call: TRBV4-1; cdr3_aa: ASSQDPSGVRSYDNEQF
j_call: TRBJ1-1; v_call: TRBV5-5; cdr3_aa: ASSLVRGPGNTEAF
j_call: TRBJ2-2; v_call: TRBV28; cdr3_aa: ASSPRTGGDPGELF
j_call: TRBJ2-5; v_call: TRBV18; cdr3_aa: ASSPREQETQY
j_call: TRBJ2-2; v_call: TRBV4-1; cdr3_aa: ASSLGGGPTATGELF
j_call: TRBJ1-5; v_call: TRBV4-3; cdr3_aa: ASSQDRAGGLQPQH
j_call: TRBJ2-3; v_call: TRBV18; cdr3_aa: ASSGISTGGTDTQY
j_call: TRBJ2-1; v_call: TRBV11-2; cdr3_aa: ASSLLAGGGYNEQF
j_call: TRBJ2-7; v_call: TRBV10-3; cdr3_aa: AIRPQLAGAYEQY
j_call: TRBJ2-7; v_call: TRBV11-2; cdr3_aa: ASSLAGGDYEQY
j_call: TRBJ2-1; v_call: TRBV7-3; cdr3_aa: ASSSTTSHNEQF
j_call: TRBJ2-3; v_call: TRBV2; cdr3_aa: ASSLDRLSDTDTQY
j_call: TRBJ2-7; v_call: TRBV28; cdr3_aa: ASSLSPRGTYEQY
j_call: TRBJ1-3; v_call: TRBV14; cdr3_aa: ASSRSGRELSGNTIY
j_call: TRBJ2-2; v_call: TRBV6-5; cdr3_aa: ASLGAGSSTGELF
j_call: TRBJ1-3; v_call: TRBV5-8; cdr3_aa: ASSPGLRGPRGTIY
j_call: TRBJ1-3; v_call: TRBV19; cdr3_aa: ASTPTRQGSGNTIY
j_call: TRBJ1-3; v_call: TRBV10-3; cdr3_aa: AISPGTPGNTIY
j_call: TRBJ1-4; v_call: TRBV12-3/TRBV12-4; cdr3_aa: ASSPGYEKLF
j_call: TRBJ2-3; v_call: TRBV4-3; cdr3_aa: ASSQDPGSVTDTQY
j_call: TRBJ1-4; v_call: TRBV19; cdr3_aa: ASSIYRPRSNEKLF
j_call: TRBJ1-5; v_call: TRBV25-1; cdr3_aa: ASSEGTASNQPQH
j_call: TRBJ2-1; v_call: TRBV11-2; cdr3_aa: ASSSIAGGPGEQF
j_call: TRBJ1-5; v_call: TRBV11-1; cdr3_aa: ASSLLRGSNQPQH
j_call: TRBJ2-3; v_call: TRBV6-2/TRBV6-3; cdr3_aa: ASSPAGGIADTQY
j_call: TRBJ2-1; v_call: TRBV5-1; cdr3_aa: ASSRTSGEYNEQF
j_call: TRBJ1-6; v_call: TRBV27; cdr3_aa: ASSLTGSSYNSPLH
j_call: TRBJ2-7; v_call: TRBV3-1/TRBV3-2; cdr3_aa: ASSQTSGYYEQY
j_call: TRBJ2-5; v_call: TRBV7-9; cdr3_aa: ASIAEADQETQY
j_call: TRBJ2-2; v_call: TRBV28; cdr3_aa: ASSLAASGSTGELF
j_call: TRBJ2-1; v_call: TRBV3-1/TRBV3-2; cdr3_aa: ASSDRVAGDNNEQF
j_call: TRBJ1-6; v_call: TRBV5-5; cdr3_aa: ASGPNYNSPLH
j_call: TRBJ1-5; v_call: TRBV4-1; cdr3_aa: ASSQEGQGRGQPQH
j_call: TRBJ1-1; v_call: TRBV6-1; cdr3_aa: ASSERDRGLAF
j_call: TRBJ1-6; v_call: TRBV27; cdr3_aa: ASQSSGTGDSPLH
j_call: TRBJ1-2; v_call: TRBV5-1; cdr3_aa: ASSLKLDTPNGYT
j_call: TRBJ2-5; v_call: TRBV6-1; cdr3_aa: ASSEWQGEETQY
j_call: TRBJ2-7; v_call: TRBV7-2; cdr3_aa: ASSKGQDYSYEQY
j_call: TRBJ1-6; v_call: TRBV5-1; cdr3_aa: ASSPDRQDTSYNSPLH
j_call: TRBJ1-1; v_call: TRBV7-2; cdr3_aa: ASSLLFSQRNVNTEAF
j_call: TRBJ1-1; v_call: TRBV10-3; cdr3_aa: AISESRGSTDLDTEAF
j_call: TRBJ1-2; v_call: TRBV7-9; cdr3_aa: ASSLGGRGKGYT
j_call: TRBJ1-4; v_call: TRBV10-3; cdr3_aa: AISESGSGTANEKLF
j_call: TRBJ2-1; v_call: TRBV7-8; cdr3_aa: ASSFRQVYNEQF
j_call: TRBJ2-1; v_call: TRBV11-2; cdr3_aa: ASSPGLAGGYNEQF
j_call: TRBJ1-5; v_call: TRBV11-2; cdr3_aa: ASSSGGQKPQH
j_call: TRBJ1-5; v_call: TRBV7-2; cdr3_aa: ASSPYGTLNQPQH
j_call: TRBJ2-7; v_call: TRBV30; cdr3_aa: AWSVAGGPYEQY
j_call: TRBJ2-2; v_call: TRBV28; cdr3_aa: ASERDAGELF
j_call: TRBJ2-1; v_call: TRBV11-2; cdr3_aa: ASSWGLAGENHEQF
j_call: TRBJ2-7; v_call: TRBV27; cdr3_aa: ARKGTAAYEQY
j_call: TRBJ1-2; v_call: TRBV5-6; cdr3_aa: ASSWGQVLNGYT
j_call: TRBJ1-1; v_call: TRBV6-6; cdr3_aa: ASSYSIHIRGVEAF
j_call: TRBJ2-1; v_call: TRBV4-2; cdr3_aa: ASSLTRRNEQF
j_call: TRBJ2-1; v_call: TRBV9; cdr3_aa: ASSAGGIGNEQF